Following are 5 T cell receptor beta chains from one sample sequenced in a study of T cells after yellow fever vaccination. TCRdb processed the 5' RACE reads anew with MiXCR; each CDR3 protein has one entry. The sample lists more than 300,000 distinct CDR3 sequences, about 11% occurring once. The sequenced sample was CD4+ T cells sorted from PBMCs, obtained 45 days after the yellow fever booster vaccination. The source is a man younger than 30 who received the YFV17D yellow fever vaccine.

This clonotype appeared a few times. V usage is TRBV20-1 and J usage is TRBJ2-2; 9 bases match TRBD1. Looked up from germline, CDR1 is DFQATT and CDR2 is SNEGSKA (reference sequence). J was trimmed by 6 bases and V by 3 bases; bases with no gene match: 5. The CDR3 has 14 amino acids. CDR3 protein: CSASTGGGPGELFF. CDR3 DNA: TGCAGTGCTAGTACAGGGGGCGGACCCGGGGAGCTGTTTTTT.

This clonotype was found a few times. The V gene is TRBV19, the J gene TRBJ2-3, with D perhaps TRBD1 or TRBD2 (5 bases each). The V and J ends lost 1 base and 1 base respectively, with 9 bases between them. Germline V gene sequence: CDR1 LNHDA, CDR2 SQIVND (reference sequence). The CDR3 has 15 amino acids. CDR3 nucleotides: TGTGCCAGTAGTATAGTCGGGACGGGCACAGATACGCAGTATTTT. It encodes CASSIVGTGTDTQYF.

This clonotype was seen ten or more times. The junction and the germline gene differ at one end; a read error may be behind it. The chain is built from TRBV7-2 and TRBJ2-5, with 7 bases lining up with TRBD1. CDR3 size: 11 residues. CDR1 is SGHTA and CDR2 is FQGNSA in the germline V gene. The DNA of the CDR3 is TGTGCCAGCAGCTGGAAGGACAGGCCCATCTTC. Protein: CASSWKDRPIF. The complete variable domain, with remaining parts taken from reference TRBV7-2 and TRBJ2-5, reads GAGVSQSPSNKVTEKGKDVELRCDPISGHTALYWYRQSLGQGLEFLIYFQGNSAPDKSGLPSDRFSAERTGGSVSTLTIQRTQQEDSAVYLCASSWKDRPIFGPGTRLLVL.

This clonotype showed up many times. The rearrangement uses TRBV15 and TRBJ1-5; D call uncertain. Germline V CDR1 and CDR2: LNHNV, YYDKDF (reference sequence). The CDR3 consists of 17 residues. V lost 0 bases and J 3 bases, leaving 15 bases between the germline ends. The CDR3 sequence: CATSRDQLGSPNQPQHF. CDR3 bases: TGTGCCACCAGCAGAGATCAGTTAGGGAGCCCCAATCAGCCCCAGCATTTT.

In this sample, this clonotype turned up a few times. The J gene is TRBJ1-1, the V gene TRBV19; D is unclear. V lost 3 bases to trimming and J lost 1 base, with 12 bases between them. The germline V gene has CDR1 LNHDA and CDR2 SQIVND (reference sequence). The CDR3 sequence is 15 residues long. For the CDR3, the DNA is TGTGCCAGTAGTATGAGTCGTAAGGGGAACACTGAAGCTTTCTTT. It encodes CASSMSRKGNTEAFF.